This T cell receptor (beta chain) was captured by sequencing in a study of human T cells and chemical hapten exposure. Noted time point: patch test 1, 2 weeks after DPC sensitization. As to treatment: therapeutic diphenylcyclopropenone sensitization with weekly scalp DPC. This clonotype was observed many times. The antigen remains unidentified. The CDR3 covers 15 residues. J gave up 4 bases and V 0 bases, and 5 bases lay outside the gene matches. Germline V gene data show CDR1 as DFQATT and CDR2 as SNEGSKA (reference sequence). The study's findings and limits: Patch test score rose with PT1 expanded TCRs, significant at 8, 16, 32, not 4. The formation of large CDR3 similarity clusters by expanded TCRs significantly exceeded that of controls.

TCRdb passed the RACE reads through MiXCR, listing each CDR3 protein once. The sample shows approximately 74,000 distinct CDR3 sequences, approximately 35% of them seen only once. The chain couples TRBV20-1 to TRBJ2-7; 11 bases agree with TRBD2. Sample: whole blood, taken in connection with sensitization to the hapten diphenylcyclopropenone (DPC). The sequence came from a man aged 40-50 years with alopecia areata. Some clones in this sample may be carry-over from other donors' samples. The CDR3 protein is CSARDPVAGGYEQYF. The DNA of the CDR3 is TGCAGTGCTAGAGATCCGGTAGCGGGAGGGTACGAGCAGTACTTC.